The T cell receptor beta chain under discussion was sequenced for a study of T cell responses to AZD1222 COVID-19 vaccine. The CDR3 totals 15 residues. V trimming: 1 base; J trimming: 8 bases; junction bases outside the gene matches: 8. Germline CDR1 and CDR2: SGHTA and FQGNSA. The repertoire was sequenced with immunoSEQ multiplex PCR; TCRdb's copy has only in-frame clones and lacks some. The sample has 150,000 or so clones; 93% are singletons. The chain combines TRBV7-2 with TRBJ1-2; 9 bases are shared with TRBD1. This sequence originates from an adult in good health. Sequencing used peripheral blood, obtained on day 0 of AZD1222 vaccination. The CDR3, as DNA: TGTGCCAGCAGCTTAGGAGGACAGGGGACAGAAGGCTACACCTTC. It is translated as CASSLGGQGTEGYTF.